This entry lists 15 T cell receptor beta chains sequenced from one sample in a study of quantifying T cell responses using KT2 cells. Study background: cDNA was made from DNase-treated RNA using alpha and beta constant primers.

A single-stranded UMI oligo with SP2 sequence was ligated to cDNA 3' ends. An equimolar mix of RC1.1 and RC1.2 primed the beta chain across TRBC1 and TRBC2. TCRdb itself ran the UMI-ligation and nested PCR reads through MiXCR, one entry per CDR3 protein. The table lists approximately 41,000 distinct CDR3 sequences, about 15% of them singletons. Sequencing used PBMCs spiked with cells of the T cell clone KT2. All receptors derive from a human donor.

This clonotype was seen more than once but under ten times. The genes are TRBV5-1 and TRBJ2-5; possibly TRBD1 for D (5 bases). Germline CDR1 and CDR2: SGHRS and YFSETQ. The CDR3 sequence is 15 residues long. V shed 1 base and J shed 4 bases, with 14 bases lying between them. The CDR3 DNA reads TGCGCCAGCAGCTTGCTCGCGAACAGGAGAGAGACCCAGTACTTC. The encoded protein is CASSLLANRRETQYF.

This clonotype was seen ten or more times. The V gene is TRBV6-5, the J gene TRBJ2-7; TRBD2 matches at 9 bases. This CDR3 contains 13 residues. Germline CDR1 is MNHEY and CDR2 is SVGAGI. The ends lost 7 bases at V and 6 bases at J; junction bases unmatched: 7. The CDR3 bases are TGTGCCAGCAAGCTAGCGGGACACTCCGAGCAGTACTTC. This gives the protein CASKLAGHSEQYF.

This sequence joins TRBV15 and TRBJ2-7; D remains ambiguous. This CDR3 region has 14 residues. V lost 3 bases and J 7 bases, leaving 16 bases between the germline ends. CDR1 and CDR2 (germline): LNHNV, YYDKDF (reference sequence). The CDR3 here is CATSRRSQTREQYF. In DNA, the CDR3 is TGTGCCACCAGCAGGAGGTCTCAAACGAGGGAGCAGTACTTC.

This clonotype has a count of ten or more. This chain joins TRBV7-2 and TRBJ1-4, with D hard to call. The ends were cut back, 1 base at V and 8 bases at J, with 14 bases in the middle. CDR1 is SGHTA, CDR2 FQGNSA, per germline. CDR3 length equals 15 residues. The CDR3 region has the DNA TGTGCCAGCAGCTTAGATGGACGAGGAGCGGAAAAACTGTTTTTT. It yields the protein CASSLDGRGAEKLFF. Together with reference TRBV7-2 and TRBJ1-4, the CDR3 gives the full variable domain: GAGVSQSPSNKVTEKGKDVELRCDPISGHTALYWYRQSLGQGLEFLIYFQGNSAPDKSGLPSDRFSAERTGGSVSTLTIQRTQQEDSAVYLCASSLDGRGAEKLFFGSGTQLSVL.

This clonotype is a singleton in its sample. The V gene is TRBV4-2, the J gene TRBJ1-2, with D maybe TRBD1 (5 bases). V gave up 0 bases and J gave up 6 bases, with 11 bases separating them. CDR3 length: 14 residues. Germline assignment: CDR1 LGHNA and CDR2 YNFKEQ. The CDR3 spells CASSQDYGADGYTF. DNA of the CDR3: TGTGCCAGCAGCCAAGATTATGGGGCGGATGGCTACACCTTC.

V gene TRBV5-1 combines with J gene TRBJ1-2, with D unresolved. CDR1 is SGHRS, CDR2 YFSETQ, per germline. V gave up 0 bases and J gave up 8 bases, with 8 bases separating them. The CDR3 runs to 12 residues. CDR3 in DNA: TGCGCCAGCAGCTTGGACGGGAAGGGCTACACCTTC. Its protein is CASSLDGKGYTF.

The V and J genes are TRBV2 and TRBJ2-3, with a possible D match to TRBD2 (6 bases). Germline CDR1 and CDR2: SNHLY and FYNNEI. V lost 10 bases, J lost 5 bases, and 19 bases lay in between. The CDR3 sequence is 14 residues long. This CDR3 reads CATSLRLGGDTQYF. The CDR3 region has the DNA TGTGCCACCAGCCTCCGGTTGGGGGGAGATACGCAGTATTTT.

The chain employs TRBV6-5 and TRBJ1-5, with 11 bases that match TRBD1. The germline gives CDR1 MNHEY, CDR2 SVGAGI. V was pared by 2 bases and J by 2 bases, with 11 bases of the junction left unmatched. The CDR3 covers 19 residues. CDR3 protein: CASSYVVPGQGGGNQPQHF. Written as DNA, the CDR3 is TGTGCCAGCAGTTACGTCGTCCCGGGACAGGGGGGAGGCAATCAGCCCCAGCATTTT.

This clonotype was recorded at least ten times. The CDR3 nucleotides are TGCAGTGCTAGACAGGGACCAAGCACAGATACGCAGTATTTT. Amino acid sequence: CSARQGPSTDTQYF. This chain links TRBV20-1 with TRBJ2-3, with D perhaps being TRBD1 or TRBD2 (5 bases each). The CDR3 extends over 14 amino acids. With 2 bases removed from V and 0 bases from J, the gap between germline ends came to 9 bases. Per the germline V gene, CDR1 is DFQATT and CDR2 is SNEGSKA (reference sequence).

This clonotype was found a few times. The V gene is TRBV6-5, the J gene TRBJ1-1; tentatively, D is TRBD1 (6 bases). The CDR3 is 14 amino acids. From germline, CDR1 is MNHEY and CDR2 SVGAGI. The germline V and J ends were trimmed by 2 bases and 3 bases, with 10 bases remaining between them. The CDR3 sequence is CASSYRGTDTEAFF. The DNA of the CDR3 is TGTGCCAGCAGTTACAGGGGGACCGACACTGAAGCTTTCTTT.

There are a few counts of this clonotype. The chain uses TRBV2 and TRBJ2-3; perhaps TRBD1 as D (8 bases). Germline V gene sequence: CDR1 SNHLY, CDR2 FYNNEI. Trimming took 5 bases from V and 6 from J, leaving 21 bases between them. This CDR3 spans 16 amino acids. The CDR3 DNA reads as TGTGCCAGCAGTCGCTACAGGGGGGGATTTTTGGATACGCAGTATTTT. Amino acid sequence: CASSRYRGGFLDTQYF.

V and J are TRBV20-1 and TRBJ2-3, with a weak D call TRBD2 (6 bases). Germline CDR1 and CDR2: DFQATT and SNEGSKA (reference sequence). The V and J ends lost 0 bases and 5 bases respectively, with 15 bases between them. The CDR3 is made up of 15 amino acids. As DNA, the CDR3 is TGCAGTGCTAGAGATGCGTCTAGCGCGAGAGATACGCAGTATTTT. It encodes CSARDASSARDTQYF.

The chain carries TRBV19 and TRBJ2-1, with unresolved D. The CDR3 consists of 16 residues. With 3 bases removed from V and 2 bases from J, the gap between germline ends came to 14 bases. Germline-derived CDR1 and CDR2 are LNHDA and SQIVND (reference sequence). CDR3 in amino acids: CASSIGSRNPYNEQFF. CDR3 coding DNA: TGTGCCAGTAGTATCGGGTCCAGGAACCCCTACAATGAGCAGTTCTTC.

V gene TRBV2 combines with J gene TRBJ1-2, with D perhaps matching TRBD1 (6 bases). Trimming left V 1 base short and J 6 bases short, with 24 bases between. The germline gives CDR1 SNHLY, CDR2 FYNNEI. The CDR3 totals 18 residues. The CDR3 reads CASSEDPGSSMGANGYTF. CDR3 bases: TGTGCCAGCAGTGAAGATCCGGGGTCTTCGATGGGGGCCAATGGCTACACCTTC.

This clonotype was observed many times. The chain couples TRBV6-1 to TRBJ1-5; 7 bases are shared with TRBD1. Germline V lookup: CDR1 MNHNS, CDR2 SASEGT. The length of the CDR3 is 16 residues. J lost 5 bases, V lost 5 bases, and 12 bases had no gene match. CDR3 bases: TGTGCCAGCAGTAGGACAGGTACGCGGGCGGATCAGCCCCAGCATTTT. It encodes CASSRTGTRADQPQHF.